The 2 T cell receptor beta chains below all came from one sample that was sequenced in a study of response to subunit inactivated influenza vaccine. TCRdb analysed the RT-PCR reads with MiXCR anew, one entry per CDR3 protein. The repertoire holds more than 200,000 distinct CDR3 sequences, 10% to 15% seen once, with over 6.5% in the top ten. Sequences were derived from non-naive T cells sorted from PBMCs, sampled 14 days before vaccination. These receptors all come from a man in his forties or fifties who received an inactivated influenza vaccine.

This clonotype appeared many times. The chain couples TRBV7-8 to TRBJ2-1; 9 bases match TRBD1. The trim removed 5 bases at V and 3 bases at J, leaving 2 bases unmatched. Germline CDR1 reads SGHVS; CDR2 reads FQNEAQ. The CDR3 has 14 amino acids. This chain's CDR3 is CASSVTGGYNEQFF. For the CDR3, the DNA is TGTGCCAGCAGCGTGACAGGGGGCTACAATGAGCAGTTCTTC.

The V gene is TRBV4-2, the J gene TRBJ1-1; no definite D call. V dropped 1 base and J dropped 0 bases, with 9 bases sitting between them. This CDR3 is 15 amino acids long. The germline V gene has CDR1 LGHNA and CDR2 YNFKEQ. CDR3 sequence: CASSQASRMNTEAFF. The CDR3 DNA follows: TGTGCCAGCAGCCAAGCGAGTAGGATGAACACTGAAGCTTTCTTT.